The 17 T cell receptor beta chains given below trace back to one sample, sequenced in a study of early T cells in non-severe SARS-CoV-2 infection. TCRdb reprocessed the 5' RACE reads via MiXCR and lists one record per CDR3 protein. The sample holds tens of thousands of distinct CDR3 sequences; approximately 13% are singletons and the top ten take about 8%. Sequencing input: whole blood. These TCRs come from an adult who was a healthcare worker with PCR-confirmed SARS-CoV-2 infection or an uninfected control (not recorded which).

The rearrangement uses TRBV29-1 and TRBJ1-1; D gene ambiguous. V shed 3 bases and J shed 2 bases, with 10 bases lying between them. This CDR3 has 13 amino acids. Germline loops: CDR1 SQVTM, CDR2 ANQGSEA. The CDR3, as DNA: TGCAGCGTTGATGGGGATACAAACACTGAAGCTTTCTTT. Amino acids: CSVDGDTNTEAFF.

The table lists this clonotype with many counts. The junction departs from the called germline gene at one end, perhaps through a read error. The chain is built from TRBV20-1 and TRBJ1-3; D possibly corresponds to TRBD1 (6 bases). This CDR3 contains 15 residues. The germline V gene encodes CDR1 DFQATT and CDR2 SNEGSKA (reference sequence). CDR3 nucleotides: TGTAGTGCCAGGGAGGGGGTAAACTCTGGAAACACCATATATTTT. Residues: CSAREGVNSGNTIYF.

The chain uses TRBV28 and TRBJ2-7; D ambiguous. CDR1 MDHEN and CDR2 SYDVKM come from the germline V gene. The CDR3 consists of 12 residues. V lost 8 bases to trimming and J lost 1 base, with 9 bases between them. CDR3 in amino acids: CASSEGSYEQYF. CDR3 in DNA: TGTGCCAGCTCCGAAGGGTCCTACGAGCAGTACTTC. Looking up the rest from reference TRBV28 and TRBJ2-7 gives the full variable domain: DVKVTQSSRYLVKRTGEKVFLECVQDMDHENMFWYRQDPGLGLRLIYFSYDVKMKEKGDIPEGYSVSREKKERFSLILESASTNQTSMYLCASSEGSYEQYFGPGTRLTVT.

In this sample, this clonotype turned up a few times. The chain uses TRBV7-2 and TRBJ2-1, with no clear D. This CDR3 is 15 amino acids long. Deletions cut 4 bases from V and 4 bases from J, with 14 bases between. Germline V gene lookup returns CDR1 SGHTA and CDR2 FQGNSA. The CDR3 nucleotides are TGTGCCAGCAGCTCCATGGGATCCTTTTACAATGAGCAGTTCTTC. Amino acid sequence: CASSSMGSFYNEQFF. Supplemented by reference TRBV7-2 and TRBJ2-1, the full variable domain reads GAGVSQSPSNKVTEKGKDVELRCDPISGHTALYWYRQSLGQGLEFLIYFQGNSAPDKSGLPSDRFSAERTGGSVSTLTIQRTQQEDSAVYLCASSSMGSFYNEQFFGPGTRLTVL.

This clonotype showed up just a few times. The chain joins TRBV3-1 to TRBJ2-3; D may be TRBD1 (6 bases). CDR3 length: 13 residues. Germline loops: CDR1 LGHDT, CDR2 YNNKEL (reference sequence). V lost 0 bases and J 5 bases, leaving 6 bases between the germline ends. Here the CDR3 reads CASSQDRGDTQYF. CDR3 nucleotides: TGTGCCAGCAGCCAAGACAGGGGAGATACGCAGTATTTT.

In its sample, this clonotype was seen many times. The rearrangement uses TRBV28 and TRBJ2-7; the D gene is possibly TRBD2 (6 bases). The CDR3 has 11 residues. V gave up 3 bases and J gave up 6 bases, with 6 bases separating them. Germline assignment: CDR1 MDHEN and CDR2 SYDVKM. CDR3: CASSLGGEQYF. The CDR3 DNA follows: TGTGCCAGCAGTTTGGGGGGCGAGCAGTACTTC. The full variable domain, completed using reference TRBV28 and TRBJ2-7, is DVKVTQSSRYLVKRTGEKVFLECVQDMDHENMFWYRQDPGLGLRLIYFSYDVKMKEKGDIPEGYSVSREKKERFSLILESASTNQTSMYLCASSLGGEQYFGPGTRLTVT.

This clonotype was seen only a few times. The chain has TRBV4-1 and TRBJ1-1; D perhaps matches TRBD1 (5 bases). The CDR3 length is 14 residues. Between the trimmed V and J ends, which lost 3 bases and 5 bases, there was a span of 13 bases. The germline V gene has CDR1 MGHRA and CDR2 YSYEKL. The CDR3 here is CASSQRGGLTEAFF. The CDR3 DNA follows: TGCGCCAGCAGCCAGCGGGGCGGACTAACTGAAGCTTTCTTT.

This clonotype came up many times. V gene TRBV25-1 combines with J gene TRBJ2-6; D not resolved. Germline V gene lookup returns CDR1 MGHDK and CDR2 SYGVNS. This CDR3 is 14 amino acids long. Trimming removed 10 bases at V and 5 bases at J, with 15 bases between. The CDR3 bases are TGTGCCATCGAGACGGCCGACCGGGCCAACGTCCTGACTTTC. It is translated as CAIETADRANVLTF.

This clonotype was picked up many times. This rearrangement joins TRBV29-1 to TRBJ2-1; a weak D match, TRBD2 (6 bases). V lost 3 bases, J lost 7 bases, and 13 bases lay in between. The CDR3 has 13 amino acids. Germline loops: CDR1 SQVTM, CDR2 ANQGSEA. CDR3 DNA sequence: TGCAGCGTTGATGAAGCGGGTGGTAATGAGCAGTTCTTC. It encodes CSVDEAGGNEQFF.

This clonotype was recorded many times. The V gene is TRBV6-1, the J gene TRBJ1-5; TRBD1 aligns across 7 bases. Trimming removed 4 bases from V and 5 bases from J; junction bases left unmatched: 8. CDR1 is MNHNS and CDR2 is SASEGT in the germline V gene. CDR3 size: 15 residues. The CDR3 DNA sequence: TGTGCCAGCAGTGTAACGACAGGGTTGGATCAGCCCCAGCATTTT. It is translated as CASSVTTGLDQPQHF.

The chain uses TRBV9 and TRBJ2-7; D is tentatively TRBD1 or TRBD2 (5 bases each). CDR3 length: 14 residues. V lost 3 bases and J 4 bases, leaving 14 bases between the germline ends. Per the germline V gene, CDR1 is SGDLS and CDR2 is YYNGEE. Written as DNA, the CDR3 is TGTGCCAGCAGCGGAGGGGACGCCTTTTACGAGCAGTACTTC. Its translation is CASSGGDAFYEQYF.

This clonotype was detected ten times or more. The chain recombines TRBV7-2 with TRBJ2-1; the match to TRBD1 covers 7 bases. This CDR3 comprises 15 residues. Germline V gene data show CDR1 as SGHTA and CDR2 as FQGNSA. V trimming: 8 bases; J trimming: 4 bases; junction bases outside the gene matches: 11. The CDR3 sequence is CASASGTVKYNEQFF. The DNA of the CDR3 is TGTGCCAGCGCCTCCGGGACAGTTAAATACAATGAGCAGTTCTTC.

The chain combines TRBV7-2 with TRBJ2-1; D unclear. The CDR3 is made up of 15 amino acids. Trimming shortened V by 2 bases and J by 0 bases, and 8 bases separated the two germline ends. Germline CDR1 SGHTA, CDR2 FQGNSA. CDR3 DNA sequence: TGTGCCAGCAGCTTATCCTTTAGCTCCTACAATGAGCAGTTCTTC. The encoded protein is CASSLSFSSYNEQFF.

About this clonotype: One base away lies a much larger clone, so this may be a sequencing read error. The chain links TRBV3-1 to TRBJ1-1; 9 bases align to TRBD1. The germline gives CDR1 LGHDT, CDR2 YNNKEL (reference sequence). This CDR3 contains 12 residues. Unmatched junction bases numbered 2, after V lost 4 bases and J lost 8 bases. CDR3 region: CASSLGQGEAFF. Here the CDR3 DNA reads TGTGCCAGCAGCCTCGGACAGGGGGAAGCTTTCTTT.

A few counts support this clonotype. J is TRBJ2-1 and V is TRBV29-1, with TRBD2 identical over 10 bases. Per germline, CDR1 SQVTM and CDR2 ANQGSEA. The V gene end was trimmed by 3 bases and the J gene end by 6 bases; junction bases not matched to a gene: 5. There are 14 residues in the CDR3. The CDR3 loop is CSVDSLAGVNEQFF. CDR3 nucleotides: TGCAGCGTTGACAGTCTAGCGGGAGTCAATGAGCAGTTCTTC.

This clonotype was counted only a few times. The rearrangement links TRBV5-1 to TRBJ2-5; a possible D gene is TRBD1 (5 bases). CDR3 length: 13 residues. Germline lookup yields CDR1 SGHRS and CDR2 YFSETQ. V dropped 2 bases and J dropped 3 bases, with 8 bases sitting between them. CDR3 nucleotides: TGCGCCAGCAGCTTAGGACAAAAAGAGACCCAGTACTTC. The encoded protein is CASSLGQKETQYF. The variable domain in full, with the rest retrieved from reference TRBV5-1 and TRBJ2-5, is KAGVTQTPRYLIKTRGQQVTLSCSPISGHRSVSWYQQTPGQGLQFLFEYFSETQRNKGNFPGRFSGRQFSNSRSEMNVSTLELGDSALYLCASSLGQKETQYFGPGTRLLVL.

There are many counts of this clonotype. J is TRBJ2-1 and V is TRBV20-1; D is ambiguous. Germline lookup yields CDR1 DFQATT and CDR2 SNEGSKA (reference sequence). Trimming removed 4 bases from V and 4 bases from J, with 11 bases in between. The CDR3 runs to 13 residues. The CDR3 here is CSATQQDYNEQFF. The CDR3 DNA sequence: TGCAGTGCTACTCAGCAGGATTACAATGAGCAGTTCTTC.